These T cell receptor beta chains were read from a single sample in a study of blood T cell repertoires in COVID-19. Generated by immunoSEQ multiplex PCR, the TCRdb table keeps only in-frame clones and is missing some. Of some 120,000 clones listed, roughly three quarters were seen once; the top ten hold approximately 8%. Sequenced material: peripheral blood. These receptors were collected from a human donor in a cohort sampled during active COVID-19. Each CDR3 is given with its conserved first and last residue. D genes are given only for firm matches. Not all rows give a size; the values are once, few, many and, for expanded clones, a class.

V gene: TRBV5-4; clone size: NA; J gene: TRBJ1-3; CDR3 length: 17; D gene: TRBD1; CDR3 DNA: TGTGCCAGCAGCCAGGGACAGGGCCGTTTCTCTGGAAACACCATATATTTT; CDR3 protein: CASSQGQGRFSGNTIYF
V gene: TRBV5-1; clone size: few; J gene: TRBJ1-1; CDR3 length: 14; D gene: NA; CDR3 DNA: TGCGCCAGCAGCTTGGATGGGGAAGAGGGTGAAGCTTTCTTT; CDR3 protein: CASSLDGEEGEAFF
V gene: TRBV29-1; clone size: NA; J gene: TRBJ2-7; CDR3 length: 14; D gene: NA; CDR3 DNA: TGCAGCGTTCGGGGGGGCAGGGGGATGGTCGAGCAGTACTTC; CDR3 protein: CSVRGGRGMVEQYF
V gene: TRBV2; clone size: few; J gene: TRBJ1-5; CDR3 length: 13; D gene: NA; CDR3 DNA: TGTGCTTTTCGGCGGGGGGCTAATCAGCCCCAGCATTTT; CDR3 protein: CAFRRGANQPQHF
V gene: TRBV9; clone size: NA; J gene: TRBJ1-2; CDR3 length: 17; D gene: TRBD1; CDR3 DNA: TGTGCCAGCAAATCGGACAGGGAGGGTTTTAGTGACTATGGCTACACCTTC; CDR3 protein: CASKSDREGFSDYGYTF
V gene: TRBV19; clone size: NA; J gene: TRBJ1-5; CDR3 length: 14; D gene: TRBD1; CDR3 DNA: TGTGCCAGTAGTCCTCGGGACAGGGGGCAGCCCCAGCATTTT; CDR3 protein: CASSPRDRGQPQHF
V gene: TRBV27; clone size: NA; J gene: TRBJ2-7; CDR3 length: 13; D gene: NA; CDR3 DNA: TGTGCCAGCAGTCTTTTGGGAGCCTACGAGCAGTACTTC; CDR3 protein: CASSLLGAYEQYF
V gene: TRBV6-5; clone size: NA; J gene: TRBJ2-7; CDR3 length: 14; D gene: NA; CDR3 DNA: TGTGCCAGCAGCGCGGGTTGGGAAAGCTACGAGCAGTACTTC; CDR3 protein: CASSAGWESYEQYF
V gene: TRBV7-9; clone size: NA; J gene: TRBJ2-5; CDR3 length: 14; D gene: TRBD2; CDR3 DNA: TGTGCCAGCGGAGTAGCGGGGCCCCAAGAGACCCAGTACTTC; CDR3 protein: CASGVAGPQETQYF
V gene: TRBV4-2; clone size: NA; J gene: TRBJ1-4; CDR3 length: 15; D gene: NA; CDR3 DNA: TGTGCCAGCAGCCAAGAGCTATCCGGGAGTGAAAAACTGTTTTTT; CDR3 protein: CASSQELSGSEKLFF
V gene: TRBV5-5; clone size: NA; J gene: TRBJ1-2; CDR3 length: 14; D gene: NA; CDR3 DNA: TGTGCCAGCAGCCCGCCGCTGGGGGGGAGCGGCTACACCTTC; CDR3 protein: CASSPPLGGSGYTF
V gene: TRBV19; clone size: NA; J gene: TRBJ1-1; CDR3 length: 11; D gene: NA; CDR3 DNA: TGTGCCAGTGGGGCGTACACTGAAGCTTTCTTT; CDR3 protein: CASGAYTEAFF
V gene: TRBV19; clone size: NA; J gene: TRBJ2-7; CDR3 length: 15; D gene: NA; CDR3 DNA: TGTGCCAGTAGCCAATGGGGCCAGGACACCTACGAGCAGTACTTC; CDR3 protein: CASSQWGQDTYEQYF
V gene: TRBV30; clone size: NA; J gene: TRBJ2-7; CDR3 length: 12; D gene: NA; CDR3 DNA: TGTGCCTGGAGTGTGGACAACTACGAGCAGTACTTC; CDR3 protein: CAWSVDNYEQYF
V gene: TRBV19; clone size: NA; J gene: TRBJ1-5; CDR3 length: 14; D gene: TRBD1; CDR3 DNA: TGTGCCAGTACCGACAGGGAGTACAATCAGCCCCAGCATTTT; CDR3 protein: CASTDREYNQPQHF
V gene: TRBV11-2; clone size: NA; J gene: TRBJ2-7; CDR3 length: 12; D gene: NA; CDR3 DNA: TGTGCCAGCACCCCGAGCTCCTACGAGCAGTACTTC; CDR3 protein: CASTPSSYEQYF
V gene: TRBV6-5; clone size: NA; J gene: TRBJ1-4; CDR3 length: 15; D gene: NA; CDR3 DNA: TGTGCCAGCAGTTACCGGGAGAAAACTAATGAAAAACTGTTTTTT; CDR3 protein: CASSYREKTNEKLFF
V gene: TRBV10-3; clone size: NA; J gene: TRBJ1-1; CDR3 length: 13; D gene: NA; CDR3 DNA: TGTGCCATCAGTGAGTGGCCCCAAGATTCAGCTTTCTTT; CDR3 protein: CAISEWPQDSAFF
V gene: TRBV11-2; clone size: NA; J gene: TRBJ1-2; CDR3 length: 14; D gene: TRBD1; CDR3 DNA: TGTGCCAGCAGCTCGGGGGACAGCCTCCATGGCTACACCTTC; CDR3 protein: CASSSGDSLHGYTF
V gene: TRBV11-3; clone size: few; J gene: TRBJ1-2; CDR3 length: 13; D gene: NA; CDR3 DNA: TGTGCCAGCAGCTTAACGGGGTTGGATGGCTACACCTTC; CDR3 protein: CASSLTGLDGYTF
V gene: TRBV3-1/TRBV3-2; clone size: NA; J gene: TRBJ2-5; CDR3 length: 15; D gene: NA; CDR3 DNA: TGTGCCAGCAGCCAAGTGGAACTAGTAGGAGAGACCCAGTACTTC; CDR3 protein: CASSQVELVGETQYF
V gene: TRBV6-5; clone size: NA; J gene: TRBJ1-1; CDR3 length: 13; D gene: NA; CDR3 DNA: TGTGCCTCCCAAAGCCAGGGTGGGACTGAAGCTTTCTTT; CDR3 protein: CASQSQGGTEAFF
V gene: TRBV18; clone size: NA; J gene: TRBJ1-6; CDR3 length: 16; D gene: NA; CDR3 DNA: TGTGCCAGCTCACCACTGGCTAGCTCCTATAATTCACCCCTCCACTTT; CDR3 protein: CASSPLASSYNSPLHF
V gene: TRBV19; clone size: NA; J gene: TRBJ2-7; CDR3 length: 14; D gene: NA; CDR3 DNA: TGTGCCAGTAGTATATCGACAGGTCCCTACGAGCAGTACTTC; CDR3 protein: CASSISTGPYEQYF
V gene: TRBV13; clone size: few; J gene: TRBJ1-5; CDR3 length: 13; D gene: TRBD1; CDR3 DNA: TGTGCCAGCAGCTTACAGGGGGATCAGCCCCAGCATTTT; CDR3 protein: CASSLQGDQPQHF
V gene: TRBV7-9; clone size: once; J gene: TRBJ1-3; CDR3 length: 15; D gene: NA; CDR3 DNA: TGTGCCAGCAGTTCTGACAGCCCGTCCGGAAACACCATATATTTT; CDR3 protein: CASSSDSPSGNTIYF
V gene: TRBV5-6; clone size: few; J gene: TRBJ1-4; CDR3 length: 15; D gene: TRBD1; CDR3 DNA: TGTGCCAGCAGCCCTGGACAGGGCACTAATGAAAAACTGTTTTTT; CDR3 protein: CASSPGQGTNEKLFF
V gene: TRBV30; clone size: NA; J gene: TRBJ2-5; CDR3 length: 11; D gene: TRBD1; CDR3 DNA: TGTGCCAGTGACAGGGGAGAGACCCAGTACTTC; CDR3 protein: CASDRGETQYF
V gene: TRBV6-5; clone size: NA; J gene: TRBJ2-7; CDR3 length: 15; D gene: NA; CDR3 DNA: TGTGCCAGCAGTTACTCCAGCGATTCCTCCTACGAGCAGTACTTC; CDR3 protein: CASSYSSDSSYEQYF
V gene: TRBV15; clone size: once; J gene: TRBJ2-2; CDR3 length: 18; D gene: TRBD1; CDR3 DNA: TGTGCCACCAGCAGAGATCCCCCAGGACAGGGAAACACCGGGGAGCTGTTTTTT; CDR3 protein: CATSRDPPGQGNTGELFF
V gene: TRBV27; clone size: NA; J gene: TRBJ2-2; CDR3 length: 14; D gene: TRBD1; CDR3 DNA: TGTGCCAGCCGGACAGGGGGCTACACCGGGGAGCTGTTTTTT; CDR3 protein: CASRTGGYTGELFF
V gene: TRBV5-1; clone size: NA; J gene: TRBJ1-2; CDR3 length: 14; D gene: NA; CDR3 DNA: TGCGCCAGCAGCTTGGCCGCGGGGGACTATGGCTACACCTTC; CDR3 protein: CASSLAAGDYGYTF
V gene: TRBV29-1; clone size: few; J gene: TRBJ2-7; CDR3 length: 12; D gene: TRBD2; CDR3 DNA: TGCAGCGTTACTAGCGGGACCTACGAGCAGTACTTC; CDR3 protein: CSVTSGTYEQYF
V gene: TRBV6-6; clone size: NA; J gene: TRBJ1-4; CDR3 length: 14; D gene: NA; CDR3 DNA: TGTGCCAGCAGTTACTCCCGGACAGATGAAAAACTGTTTTTT; CDR3 protein: CASSYSRTDEKLFF
V gene: TRBV28; clone size: NA; J gene: TRBJ1-2; CDR3 length: 20; D gene: NA; CDR3 DNA: TGTGCCAGCGCAGTCCCTGGGTCCAGCCGCCTCTCTCTAGCTAACTATGGCTACACCTTC; CDR3 protein: CASAVPGSSRLSLANYGYTF
V gene: TRBV9; clone size: NA; J gene: TRBJ2-7; CDR3 length: 14; D gene: TRBD2; CDR3 DNA: TGTGCCAGCAGCTCGGACGGGGGGGCGACTGAGCAGTACTTC; CDR3 protein: CASSSDGGATEQYF
V gene: TRBV10-3; clone size: NA; J gene: TRBJ2-7; CDR3 length: 13; D gene: TRBD1; CDR3 DNA: TGTGCCATCTCCGGGACAGGGAACTACGAGCAGTACTTC; CDR3 protein: CAISGTGNYEQYF
V gene: TRBV5-8; clone size: NA; J gene: TRBJ2-7; CDR3 length: 14; D gene: TRBD2; CDR3 DNA: TGTGCCAGCAGCACCCGGGACGGCGGGAGGGAGCAGTACTTC; CDR3 protein: CASSTRDGGREQYF
V gene: TRBV5-4; clone size: NA; J gene: TRBJ1-5; CDR3 length: 14; D gene: NA; CDR3 DNA: TGTGCCAGCAGCGGGGGCCCGACCAATCAGCCCCAGCATTTT; CDR3 protein: CASSGGPTNQPQHF
V gene: TRBV9; clone size: NA; J gene: TRBJ2-7; CDR3 length: 13; D gene: TRBD1; CDR3 DNA: TGTGCCAGCAGCGTAGTGACAGGGCAAGAGCAGTACTTC; CDR3 protein: CASSVVTGQEQYF
V gene: TRBV7-9; clone size: NA; J gene: TRBJ2-3; CDR3 length: 15; D gene: NA; CDR3 DNA: TGTGCCAGCAGCTTAAAAGGCGGGCGTGGAGATACGCAGTATTTT; CDR3 protein: CASSLKGGRGDTQYF